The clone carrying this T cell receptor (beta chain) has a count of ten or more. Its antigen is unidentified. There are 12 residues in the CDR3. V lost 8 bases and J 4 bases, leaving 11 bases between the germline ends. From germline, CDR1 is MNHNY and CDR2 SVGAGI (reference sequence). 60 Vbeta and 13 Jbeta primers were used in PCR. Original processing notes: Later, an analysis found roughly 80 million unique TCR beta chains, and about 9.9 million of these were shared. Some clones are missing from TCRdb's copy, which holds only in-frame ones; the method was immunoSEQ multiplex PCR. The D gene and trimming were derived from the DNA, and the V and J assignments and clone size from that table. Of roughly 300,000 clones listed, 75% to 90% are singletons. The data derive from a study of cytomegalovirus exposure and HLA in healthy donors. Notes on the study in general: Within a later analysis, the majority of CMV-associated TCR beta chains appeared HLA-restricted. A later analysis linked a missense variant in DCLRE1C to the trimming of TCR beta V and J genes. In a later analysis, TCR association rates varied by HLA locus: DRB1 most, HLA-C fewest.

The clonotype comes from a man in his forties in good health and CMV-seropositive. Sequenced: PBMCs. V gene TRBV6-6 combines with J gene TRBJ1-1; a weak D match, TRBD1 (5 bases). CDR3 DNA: TGTGCCAGCCAGACCGACAGCACTGAAGCTTTCTTT. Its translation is CASQTDSTEAFF.